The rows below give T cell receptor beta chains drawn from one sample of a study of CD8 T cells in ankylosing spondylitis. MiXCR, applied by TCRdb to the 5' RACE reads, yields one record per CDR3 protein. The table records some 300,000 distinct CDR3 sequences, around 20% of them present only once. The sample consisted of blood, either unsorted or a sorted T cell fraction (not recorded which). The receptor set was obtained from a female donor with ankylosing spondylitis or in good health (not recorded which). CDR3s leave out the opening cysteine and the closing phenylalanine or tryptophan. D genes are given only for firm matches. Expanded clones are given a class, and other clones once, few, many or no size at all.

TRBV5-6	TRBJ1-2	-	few	ASSREDHAELAYGYT
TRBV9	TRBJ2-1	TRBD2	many	ASGPDSGSSYNEQF
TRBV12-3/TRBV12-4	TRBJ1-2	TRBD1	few	ASRGQGRGGYT
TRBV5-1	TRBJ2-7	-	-	ASSLLSRSSSYEQY
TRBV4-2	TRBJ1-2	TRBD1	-	ASSQVTGGEVSYGYT
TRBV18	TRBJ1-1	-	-	ASSQLTDNTEAF
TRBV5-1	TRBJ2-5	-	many	ASSSTPRTEETQY
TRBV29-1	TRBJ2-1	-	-	SVGGKRSSYNEQF
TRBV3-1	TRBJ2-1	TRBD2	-	ASSLAGTNEQF
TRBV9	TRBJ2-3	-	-	ASSVAGVTRTDTQY
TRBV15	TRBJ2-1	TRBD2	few	ATSSQGTSNEQF
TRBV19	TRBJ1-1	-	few	ASSQQGGTEAF
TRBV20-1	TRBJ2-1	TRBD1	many	SARRPGQGANEQF
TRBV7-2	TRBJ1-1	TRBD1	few	ASSSRQGFYTEAF
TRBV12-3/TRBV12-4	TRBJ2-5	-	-	ASSLSVQGNTQY
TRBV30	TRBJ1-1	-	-	ASTARLNTEAF
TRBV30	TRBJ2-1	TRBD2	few	AWDSGGEGLDEQF
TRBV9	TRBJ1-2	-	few	ASSAGRLPSGYT
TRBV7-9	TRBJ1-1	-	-	ASSLAMQGLEAF
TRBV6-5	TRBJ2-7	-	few	ASTDIGSGEQY
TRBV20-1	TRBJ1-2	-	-	SAPLGYGNYGYT
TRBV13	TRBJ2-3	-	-	AGSATDTQY
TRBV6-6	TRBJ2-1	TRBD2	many	ASSYSPTSGIYNEQF
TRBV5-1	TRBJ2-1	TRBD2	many	ASSLRTSGNNEQF
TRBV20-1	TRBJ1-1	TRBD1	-	SAARGGGWSTEAF
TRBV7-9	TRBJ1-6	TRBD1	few	ASSSGQAGHNSPLH
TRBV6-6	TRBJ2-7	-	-	ASSRDGTYEQY
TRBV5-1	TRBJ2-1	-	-	ASSPDTDNEQF
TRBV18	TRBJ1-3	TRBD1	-	ASSPTGSGNTIY
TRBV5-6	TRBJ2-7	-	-	ASNGVSYEQY